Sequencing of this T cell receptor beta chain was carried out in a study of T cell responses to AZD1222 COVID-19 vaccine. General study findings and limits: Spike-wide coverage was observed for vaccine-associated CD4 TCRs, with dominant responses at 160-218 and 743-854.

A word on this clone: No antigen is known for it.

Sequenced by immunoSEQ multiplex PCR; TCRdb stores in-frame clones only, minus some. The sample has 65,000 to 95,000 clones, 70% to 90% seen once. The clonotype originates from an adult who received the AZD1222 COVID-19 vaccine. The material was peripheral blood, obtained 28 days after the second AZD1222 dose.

CDR3 in amino acids: CASSSPNTVRGSGANVLTF. CDR3 in DNA: TGTGCCAGCAGCTCCCCTAATACAGTCCGAGGATCTGGGGCCAACGTCCTGACTTTC. This chain connects TRBV5-4 to TRBJ2-6, with D unresolved. The CDR3 loop spans 19 amino acids. The germline V gene encodes CDR1 SGHNT and CDR2 YYREEE (reference sequence). Trimming stripped 3 bases from V and 1 base from J, with 20 bases between.